The T cell receptor beta chain described here comes from a study of cytomegalovirus exposure and HLA in healthy donors. About the research overall: A later analysis reported the 120 or so validation repertoires used the same platform as the approximately 700 first-cohort repertoires.

The study's findings and limits: Cytomegalovirus association was listed for under 200 TCR beta chains. The classifier, whose performance was assessed in both the original and validation cohorts, reportedly diagnosed cytomegalovirus status with high specificity and sensitivity.

To note about this clone: Its target is unknown.

After removal of 0 bases from V and 4 bases from J, the junction contained 2 bases not matched to a gene. CDR1 is PRHDT, CDR2 FYEKMQ, per germline (reference sequence). The CDR3 is 14 residues long. The assay was immunoSEQ multiplex PCR, and TCRdb's table has in-frame clones only and misses some. The table lists over 200,000 clones, over 80% of them singletons. This TCR was recovered from a woman in her 30s in good health and CMV-seropositive. The chain carries TRBV13 and TRBJ2-5, with 7 bases identical to TRBD1. Sample: PBMCs. The CDR3 region has the DNA TGTGCCAGCAGCTTAGGTCAGGGGGTAGAGACCCAGTACTTC. It encodes CASSLGQGVETQYF.